Reported below is one TCR beta chain. This sample was taken from a study of beta chain features in type 1 diabetes. Reverse transcribing all isolated RNA meant expressed TCRB transcripts were sequenced. The data were produced by immunoSEQ multiplex PCR, yet TCRdb's version contains in-frame clones alone and is incomplete. The sample has under 950,000 clones, about a sixth seen once. This CDR3 is 14 amino acids long. Looked up from germline, CDR1 is SGHVS and CDR2 is FNYEAQ. Trimming removed 3 bases from V and 3 bases from J, with 10 bases in between. The rearrangement uses TRBV7-6 and TRBJ2-3; D uncertain. This receptor was identified in a woman aged 18-35 years in good health. Sequencing was carried out using naive CD4+ T cells from blood. DNA for the CDR3: TGTGCCAGCAGCTTGACGAGTAGTACAGATACGCAGTATTTT. Its protein product is CASSLTSSTDTQYF. Full variable domain (rest looked up from reference TRBV7-6 and TRBJ2-3): GAGVSQSPRYKVTKRGQDVALRCDPISGHVSLYWYRQALGQGPEFLTYFNYEAQQDKSGLPNDRFSAERPEGSISTLTIQRTEQRDSAMYRCASSLTSSTDTQYFGPGTRLTVL.